One sample yielded the 15 T cell receptor beta chains listed below, sequenced in a study of cytomegalovirus exposure and HLA in healthy donors. With 60 Vbeta and 13 Jbeta primers, the PCR was carried out. Produced via immunoSEQ multiplex PCR; TCRdb's table is partial and in-frame only. The sample has some 150,000 clones, roughly 80% seen once. The sequenced sample consisted of PBMCs. All receptors come from a man aged 35-49 years in good health and CMV-seronegative.

V gene TRBV2 combines with J gene TRBJ1-3; D not resolved. V was cut by 4 bases and J by 0 bases, with 4 bases left in between. CDR1 is SNHLY and CDR2 is FYNNEI in the germline V gene. This CDR3 comprises 13 residues. The CDR3 loop is CASSANSGNTIYF. Written as DNA, the CDR3 is TGTGCCAGCAGTGCAAACTCTGGAAACACCATATATTTT. The full variable domain, with the rest looked up from reference TRBV2 and TRBJ1-3, is EPEVTQTPSHQVTQMGQEVILRCVPISNHLYFYWYRQILGQKVEFLVSFYNNEISEKSEIFDDQFSVERPDGSNFTLKIRSTKLEDSAMYFCASSANSGNTIYFGEGSWLTVV.

The chain has TRBV7-7 and TRBJ2-2; TRBD2 matches at 15 bases. V dropped 4 bases and J dropped 0; count of bases not matched to a gene: 6. There are 19 residues in the CDR3. Per the germline V gene, CDR1 is SSHAT and CDR2 is FNYEAQ (reference sequence). The CDR3 DNA sequence: TGTGCCAGCAGCTGGGGACTAGCGGGGGGTCCAACGAACACCGGGGAGCTGTTTTTT. Translation gives CASSWGLAGGPTNTGELFF.

The chain employs TRBV7-8 and TRBJ1-3; D gene ambiguous. Trimming removed 5 bases at V and 0 bases at J, with 8 bases between. CDR3 size: 14 residues. Germline CDR1 and CDR2: SGHVS and FQNEAQ. The CDR3 reads CASSVDNSGNTIYF. Written as DNA, the CDR3 is TGTGCCAGCAGCGTCGACAACTCTGGAAACACCATATATTTT.

This clone was seen only a few times. The V and J genes are TRBV6-6 and TRBJ2-7; D gene uncertain. This CDR3 region has 11 residues. V was shortened by 2 bases and J by 3 bases, with 2 bases between the two germline ends. Germline loops: CDR1 MNHNY, CDR2 SVGAGI (reference sequence). The CDR3 is CASSYLYEQYF. The CDR3 coding sequence is TGTGCCAGCAGTTACCTCTACGAGCAGTACTTC.

The rearrangement joins TRBV4-2 to TRBJ1-1; 7 bases line up with TRBD1. This CDR3 contains 18 residues. CDR1 is LGHNA, CDR2 YNFKEQ, per germline. J lost 0 bases, V lost 0 bases, and 10 bases had no gene match. The CDR3 sequence: CASSQDAWGQQLNTEAFF. DNA for the CDR3: TGTGCCAGCAGCCAAGATGCGTGGGGACAGCAATTGAACACTGAAGCTTTCTTT.

This clone was observed many times. The rearrangement joins TRBV12-5 to TRBJ1-2, with 11 bases that match TRBD1. CDR3 length: 16 amino acids. Germline trimming cut 4 bases from V and 0 bases from J; bases unmatched to any gene: 4. Germline V gene lookup returns CDR1 LGHNT and CDR2 FRNRAP. CDR3 sequence: CASGSGTGGTNYGYTF. For the CDR3, the DNA is TGTGCTAGTGGTTCCGGGACAGGGGGGACTAACTATGGCTACACCTTC.

The chain recombines TRBV2 with TRBJ2-7; no definite D call. CDR3 size: 13 residues. Germline lookup yields CDR1 SNHLY and CDR2 FYNNEI. V was pared by 11 bases and J by 1 base, with 15 bases between. CDR3 DNA sequence: TGTGCCGTAACTAACGCTACGTCCTACGAGCAGTACTTC. Amino acids: CAVTNATSYEQYF.

This clone was observed a handful of times. V gene TRBV5-1 combines with J gene TRBJ1-5; 11 bases are a match to TRBD1. CDR1 is SGHRS and CDR2 is YFSETQ in the germline V gene. The CDR3 sequence is 15 residues long. J gave up 6 bases and V 3 bases, and 5 bases lay outside the gene matches. The CDR3 loop reads CASSSGQGDRQPQHF. The CDR3 DNA reads TGCGCCAGCAGCTCGGGACAGGGGGACCGTCAGCCCCAGCATTTT.

The J gene is TRBJ2-5, the V gene TRBV18; D gene unclear. The CDR3 has 13 amino acids. Germline V gene lookup returns CDR1 KGHSH and CDR2 LQKENI. V dropped 5 bases and J dropped 5 bases, with 12 bases sitting between them. CDR3 sequence (DNA): TGTGCCAGCTCATCCCGTTTATCGGAGACCCAGTACTTC. Its protein product is CASSSRLSETQYF.

The table lists this clone with a few counts. The chain couples TRBV5-8 to TRBJ2-5, with a weak D call TRBD1 (6 bases). Deletions cut 2 bases from V and 3 bases from J, with 11 bases between. This CDR3 has 14 amino acids. The V gene's germline CDR1 is SGHTS and CDR2 YDEGEE. DNA for the CDR3: TGTGCCAGCAGCTTTCAGGGGTTGAAAGAGACCCAGTACTTC. This codes for CASSFQGLKETQYF. Full variable domain (outside the CDR3, taken from reference TRBV5-8 and TRBJ2-5): EAGVTQSPTHLIKTRGQQATLRCSPISGHTSVYWYQQALGLGLQFLLWYDEGEERNRGNFPPRFSGRQFPNYSSELNVNALELEDSALYLCASSFQGLKETQYFGPGTRLLVL.

The chain carries TRBV6-5 and TRBJ2-1, with a possible D match to TRBD1 (6 bases). V was cut by 6 bases and J by 0 bases, with 12 bases left in between. CDR1 is MNHEY, CDR2 SVGAGI, per germline. The CDR3 length is 15 residues. CDR3 DNA: TGTGCCAGCAGGTACAGGGAGAGCTCCTACAATGAGCAGTTCTTC. Translating it yields CASRYRESSYNEQFF.

This chain connects TRBV4-3 to TRBJ2-2, with 8 bases fitting TRBD1. The CDR3 length is 17 residues. Germline CDR1 and CDR2: LGHNA and YSLEER. The V gene end was trimmed by 0 bases and the J gene end by 4 bases; junction bases not matched to a gene: 7. The CDR3 loop reads CASSQDGTGRGTGELFF. In DNA, the CDR3 is TGCGCCAGCAGCCAAGATGGGACAGGCAGAGGCACCGGGGAGCTGTTTTTT.

V gene TRBV18 combines with J gene TRBJ2-7; tentatively, D is TRBD2 (5 bases). Germline V lookup: CDR1 KGHSH, CDR2 LQKENI. The V gene lost 4 bases and the J gene lost 1 base, with 14 bases spanning the gap. The CDR3 runs to 15 residues. The CDR3 sequence: CASSRSDTESYEQYF. The CDR3 DNA reads as TGTGCCAGCTCACGTAGCGACACTGAATCCTACGAGCAGTACTTC.

V usage is TRBV2 and J usage is TRBJ1-2; 8 bases fit TRBD1. The V segment lost 4 bases and the J segment 8 bases; nucleotides outside the gene matches: 6. This CDR3 contains 13 residues. Germline CDR1 SNHLY, CDR2 FYNNEI. CDR3 DNA: TGTGCCAGCAGTGGGGACAGGTTCAGAGGCTACACCTTC. It is translated as CASSGDRFRGYTF.

The rearrangement links TRBV7-8 to TRBJ1-1; D might be TRBD1 (5 bases). This CDR3 has 15 amino acids. V gave up 1 base and J gave up 4 bases, with 13 bases separating them. CDR1 is SGHVS and CDR2 is FQNEAQ in the germline V gene. CDR3 sequence (DNA): TGTGCCAGCAGCTTAGTCGCGGGGGTGGGCACTGAAGCTTTCTTT. The encoded protein is CASSLVAGVGTEAFF.